The T cell receptor (beta chain) under discussion was sequenced for a study of blood T cell repertoires in COVID-19. Study information: The United States, Italy and Spain were the sources of the acute and convalescent COVID-19 samples. PBMCs, B-cell-depleted T cells, or T cells provided the cDNA or gDNA that made up the material.

This table comes from immunoSEQ multiplex PCR, and its TCRdb copy is limited to in-frame clones, with some not included. Among around 20,000 clones listed, over 90% were seen once. The V gene end was trimmed by 1 base and the J gene end by 8 bases; junction bases not matched to a gene: 7. The CDR3 contains 14 residues. Germline CDR1 reads WSHSY; CDR2 reads SAAADI. The V call is TRBV10-2, the J call TRBJ1-2; 7 nucleotides align to TRBD1. The sequenced sample was peripheral blood. This TCR was sampled from a woman between 50 and 59 years old with active COVID-19. The CDR3 loop reads CASSEYRGSSGYTF. Here the CDR3 DNA reads TGCGCCAGCAGTGAGTACAGGGGATCTTCGGGCTACACCTTC.